This paragraph covers one T cell receptor beta chain sequence. The CDR3 consists of 15 residues. Germline V CDR1 and CDR2: LNHDA, SQIVND (reference sequence). Trimming removed 4 bases from V and 0 bases from J, with 12 bases in between. Sequenced by immunoSEQ multiplex PCR; TCRdb stores in-frame clones only, minus some. The table records approximately 92,000 clones, approximately 92% of them present only once. The sample belongs to a study of T cell changes during pregnancy in multiple sclerosis. Sequences were derived from peripheral blood, sampled in the first trimester of pregnancy. This receptor was identified in a female donor with multiple sclerosis, enrolled in a pregnancy study. V is TRBV19 and J is TRBJ1-1; D gene unclear. CDR3 sequence: CASSTQELMNTEAFF. CDR3 DNA: TGTGCCAGTAGTACCCAAGAACTAATGAACACTGAAGCTTTCTTT.